These 9 T cell receptor beta chains were all obtained from the same sample, sequenced in a study of blood T cell repertoires in COVID-19. Data came from immunoSEQ multiplex PCR; TCRdb stores just in-frame clones and leaves some out. The sample includes 25,000 to 35,000 clones, more than 80% of them seen just once. Sequencing was performed on peripheral blood. Receptor source: a human donor in a cohort sampled during active COVID-19.

This rearrangement joins TRBV27 to TRBJ2-7; 8 positions agree with TRBD1. Looked up from germline, CDR1 is MNHEY and CDR2 is SMNVEV (reference sequence). The V and J ends lost 3 bases and 7 bases, in that order; junction bases with no gene match: 8. This CDR3 is 14 amino acids long. The CDR3 DNA reads as TGTGCCAGCAGTTTGAACAGGGGGGCGGGGGAGCAGTACTTC. This encodes CASSLNRGAGEQYF.

This chain connects TRBV5-4 to TRBJ2-7; 7 bases align to TRBD1. Germline CDR1 reads SGHNT; CDR2 reads YYREEE (reference sequence). Trimming took 0 bases from V and 4 from J; bases not matched to a gene: 4. The CDR3 is made up of 14 amino acids. CDR3 protein: CASSLGGGTYEQYF. The CDR3 coding sequence is TGTGCCAGCAGCTTGGGAGGGGGCACATACGAGCAGTACTTC.

The chain recombines TRBV7-9 with TRBJ1-1; TRBD1 is a possible D gene (5 bases). CDR1 SEHNR and CDR2 FQNEAQ come from the germline V gene (reference sequence). Trimming pared 3 bases from V and 0 bases from J, leaving 14 bases between. This CDR3 contains 16 residues. CDR3 bases: TGTGCCAGCAGCTTGCCTCGGACACCTATGAACACTGAAGCTTTCTTT. Translation: CASSLPRTPMNTEAFF.

This clone was found once. The chain carries TRBV7-9 and TRBJ1-1, with a possible D match to TRBD1 (5 bases). With 2 bases removed from V and 1 base from J, the gap between germline ends came to 8 bases. Germline lookup yields CDR1 SEHNR and CDR2 FQNEAQ (reference sequence). The CDR3 totals 14 residues. The CDR3 DNA follows: TGTGCCAGCAGCTTATCACAGGCGAACACTGAAGCTTTCTTT. Protein sequence: CASSLSQANTEAFF. Complete variable domain (other parts from reference TRBV7-9 and TRBJ1-1): DTGVSQNPRHKITKRGQNVTFRCDPISEHNRLYWYRQTLGQGPEFLTYFQNEAQLEKSRLLSDRFSAERPKGSFSTLEIQRTEQGDSAMYLCASSLSQANTEAFFGQGTRLTVV.

The chain recombines TRBV5-6 with TRBJ2-6; 9 nucleotides align to TRBD1. Germline V gene sequence: CDR1 SGHDT, CDR2 YYEEEE. The CDR3 is 17 residues long. Trimming at V came to 6 bases and at J to 0 bases, leaving 7 bases not matched to a gene. CDR3 in DNA: TGTGCCAGCACCGCGGACAGGGGAGGCTCTGGGGCCAACGTCCTGACTTTC. It encodes CASTADRGGSGANVLTF. Supplemented by reference TRBV5-6 and TRBJ2-6, the full variable domain reads DAGVTQSPTHLIKTRGQQVTLRCSPKSGHDTVSWYQQALGQGPQFIFQYYEEEERQRGNFPDRFSGHQFPNYSSELNVNALLLGDSALYLCASTADRGGSGANVLTFGAGSRLTVL.

The table lists this clone with a few counts. The chain combines TRBV2 with TRBJ2-7, with 8 bases matching TRBD1. The ends lost 4 bases at V and 5 bases at J; junction bases unmatched: 4. The CDR3 covers 13 residues. Germline V lookup: CDR1 SNHLY, CDR2 FYNNEI. The CDR3 is CASSADRAHEQYF. Here the CDR3 DNA reads TGTGCCAGCAGTGCGGACAGGGCCCACGAGCAGTACTTC.

The genes are TRBV29-1 and TRBJ2-1; tentatively, D is TRBD1 (5 bases). CDR3 length: 13 residues. The germline V and J ends were trimmed by 7 bases and 4 bases, with 14 bases remaining between them. Germline lookup yields CDR1 SQVTM and CDR2 ANQGSEA. CDR3 DNA: TGCAGCGAGGGGCGGCTAGATTACAATGAGCAGTTCTTC. Translation gives CSEGRLDYNEQFF.

In its sample, this clone was seen a few times. The gene calls are TRBV10-3 and TRBJ2-7, with TRBD1 matching over 9 bases. The CDR3 covers 15 residues. The junction had 10 bases not matched to a gene; V was cut back by 8 bases and J by 2 bases. The V gene's germline CDR1 is ENHRY and CDR2 SYGVKD. As DNA, the CDR3 is TGTGCCATCTCCTTTACCGGGACAGGGACCTACGAGCAGTACTTC. Its protein product is CAISFTGTGTYEQYF.

The sample holds one count of this clone. The chain joins TRBV6-5 to TRBJ2-4; D remains unclear. V was cut by 7 bases and J by 6 bases, with 7 bases left in between. Germline loops: CDR1 MNHEY, CDR2 SVGAGI. This CDR3 region has 11 residues. CDR3 DNA: TGTGCCAGCACCTCGGGAAACATTCAGTACTTC. It yields the protein CASTSGNIQYF.